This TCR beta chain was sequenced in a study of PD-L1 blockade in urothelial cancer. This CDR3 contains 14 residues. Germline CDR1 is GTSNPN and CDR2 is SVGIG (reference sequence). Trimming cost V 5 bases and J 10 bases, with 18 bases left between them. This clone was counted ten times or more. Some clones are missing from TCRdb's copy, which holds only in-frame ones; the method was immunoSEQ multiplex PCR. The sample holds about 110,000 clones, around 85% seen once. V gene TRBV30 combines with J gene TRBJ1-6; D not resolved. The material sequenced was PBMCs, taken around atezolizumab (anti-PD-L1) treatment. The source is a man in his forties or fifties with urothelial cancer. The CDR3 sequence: CAWCLRAVGSPLHF. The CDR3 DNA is TGTGCCTGGTGTCTGAGGGCAGTTGGATCACCCCTCCACTTT.